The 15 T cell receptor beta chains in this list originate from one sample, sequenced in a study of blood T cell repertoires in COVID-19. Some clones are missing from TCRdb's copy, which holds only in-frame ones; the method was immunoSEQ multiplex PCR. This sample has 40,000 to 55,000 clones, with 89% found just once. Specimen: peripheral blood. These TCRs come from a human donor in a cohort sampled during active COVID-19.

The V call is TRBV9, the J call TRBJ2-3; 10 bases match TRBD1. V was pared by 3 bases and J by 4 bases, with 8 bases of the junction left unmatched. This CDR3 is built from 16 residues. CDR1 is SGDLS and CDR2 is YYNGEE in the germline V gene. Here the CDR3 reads CASSDGDRGLSDTQYF. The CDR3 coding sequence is TGTGCCAGCAGCGATGGAGACAGGGGGCTCTCAGATACGCAGTATTTT.

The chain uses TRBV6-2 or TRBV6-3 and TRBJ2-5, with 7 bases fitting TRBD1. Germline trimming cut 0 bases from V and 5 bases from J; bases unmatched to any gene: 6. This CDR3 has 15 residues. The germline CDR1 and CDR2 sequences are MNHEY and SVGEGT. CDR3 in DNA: TGTGCCAGCAGTTACTCGAGTCACAGGGGTGAGACCCAGTACTTC. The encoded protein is CASSYSSHRGETQYF.

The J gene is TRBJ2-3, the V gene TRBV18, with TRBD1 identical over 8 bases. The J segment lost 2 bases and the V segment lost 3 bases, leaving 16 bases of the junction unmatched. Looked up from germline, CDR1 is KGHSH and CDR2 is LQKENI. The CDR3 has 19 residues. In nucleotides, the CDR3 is TGTGCCAGCTCACCGCTCCCGCTAACGGAGACAGGGGCCACAGATACGCAGTATTTT. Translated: CASSPLPLTETGATDTQYF.

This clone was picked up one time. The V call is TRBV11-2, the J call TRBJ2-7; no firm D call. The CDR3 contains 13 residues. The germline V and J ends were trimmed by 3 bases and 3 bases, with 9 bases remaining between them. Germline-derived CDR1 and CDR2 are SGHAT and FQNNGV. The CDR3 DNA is TGTGCCAGCAGCTTGGGCTCTTACTACGAGCAGTACTTC. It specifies CASSLGSYYEQYF. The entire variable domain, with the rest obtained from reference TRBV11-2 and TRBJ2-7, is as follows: EAGVAQSPRYKIIEKRQSVAFWCNPISGHATLYWYQQILGQGPKLLIQFQNNGVVDDSQLPKDRFSAERLKGVDSTLKIQPAKLEDSAVYLCASSLGSYYEQYFGPGTRLTVT.

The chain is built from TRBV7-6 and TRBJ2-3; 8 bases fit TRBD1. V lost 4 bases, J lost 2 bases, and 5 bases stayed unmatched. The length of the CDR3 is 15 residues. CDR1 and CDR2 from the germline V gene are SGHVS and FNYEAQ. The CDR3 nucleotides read TGTGCCAGCAGCTGGACAGGGTCTGACACAGATACGCAGTATTTT. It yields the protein CASSWTGSDTDTQYF.

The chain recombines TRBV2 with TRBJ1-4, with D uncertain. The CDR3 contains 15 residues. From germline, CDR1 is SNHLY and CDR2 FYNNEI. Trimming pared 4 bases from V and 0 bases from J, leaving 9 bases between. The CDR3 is CASSVGQTTNEKLFF. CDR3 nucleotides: TGTGCCAGCAGTGTGGGCCAAACAACTAATGAAAAACTGTTTTTT.

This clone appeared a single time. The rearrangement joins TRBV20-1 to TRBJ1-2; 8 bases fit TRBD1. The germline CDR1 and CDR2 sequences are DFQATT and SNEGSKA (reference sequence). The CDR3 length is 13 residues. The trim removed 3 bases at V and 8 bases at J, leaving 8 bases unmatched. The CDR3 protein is CSASTQGAWGYTF. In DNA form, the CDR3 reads TGCAGTGCTAGTACCCAGGGGGCGTGGGGCTACACCTTC.

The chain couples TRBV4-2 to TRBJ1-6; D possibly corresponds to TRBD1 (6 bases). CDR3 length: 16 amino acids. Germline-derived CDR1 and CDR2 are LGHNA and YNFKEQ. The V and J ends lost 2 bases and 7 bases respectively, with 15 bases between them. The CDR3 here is CASSQIGTRRNSPLHF. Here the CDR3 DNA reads TGTGCCAGCAGCCAAATAGGGACACGAAGAAATTCACCCCTCCACTTT.

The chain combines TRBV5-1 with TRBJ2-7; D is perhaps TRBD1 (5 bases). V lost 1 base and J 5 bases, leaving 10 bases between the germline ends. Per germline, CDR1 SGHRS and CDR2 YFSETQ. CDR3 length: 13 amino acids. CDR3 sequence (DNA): TGCGCCAGCAGCTTGTTAGGGGTCGACGAGCAGTACTTC. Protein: CASSLLGVDEQYF.

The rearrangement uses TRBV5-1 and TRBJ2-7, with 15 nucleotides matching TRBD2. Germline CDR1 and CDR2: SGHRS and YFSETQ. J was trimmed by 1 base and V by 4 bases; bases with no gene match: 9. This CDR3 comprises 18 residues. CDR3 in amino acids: CASSPSGTSGGPSYEQYF. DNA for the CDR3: TGCGCCAGCAGCCCATCCGGGACTAGCGGGGGGCCATCCTACGAGCAGTACTTC.

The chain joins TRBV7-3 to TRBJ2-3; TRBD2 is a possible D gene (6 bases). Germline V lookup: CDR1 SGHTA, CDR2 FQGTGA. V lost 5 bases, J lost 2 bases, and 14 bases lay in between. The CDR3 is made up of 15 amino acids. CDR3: CASSQGGMYTDTQYF. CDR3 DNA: TGTGCCAGCAGCCAAGGCGGGATGTACACAGATACGCAGTATTTT.

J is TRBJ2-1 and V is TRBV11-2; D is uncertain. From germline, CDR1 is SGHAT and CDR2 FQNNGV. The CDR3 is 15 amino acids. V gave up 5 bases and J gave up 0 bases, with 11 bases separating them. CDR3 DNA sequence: TGTGCCAGCAGCCCCTTTTCGAGCTCCTACAATGAGCAGTTCTTC. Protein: CASSPFSSSYNEQFF. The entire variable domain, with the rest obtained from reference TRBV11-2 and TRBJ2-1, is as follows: EAGVAQSPRYKIIEKRQSVAFWCNPISGHATLYWYQQILGQGPKLLIQFQNNGVVDDSQLPKDRFSAERLKGVDSTLKIQPAKLEDSAVYLCASSPFSSSYNEQFFGPGTRLTVL.

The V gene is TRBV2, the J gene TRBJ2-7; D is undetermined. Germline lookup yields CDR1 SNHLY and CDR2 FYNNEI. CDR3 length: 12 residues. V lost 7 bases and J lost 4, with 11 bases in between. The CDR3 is CASMYQAYEQYF. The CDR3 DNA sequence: TGTGCCAGCATGTATCAGGCTTACGAGCAGTACTTC.

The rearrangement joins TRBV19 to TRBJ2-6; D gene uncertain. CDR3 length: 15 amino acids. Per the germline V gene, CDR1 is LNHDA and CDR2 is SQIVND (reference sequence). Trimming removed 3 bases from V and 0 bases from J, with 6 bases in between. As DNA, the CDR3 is TGTGCCAGTAGTATTACACCCTCTGGGGCCAACGTCCTGACTTTC. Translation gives CASSITPSGANVLTF.

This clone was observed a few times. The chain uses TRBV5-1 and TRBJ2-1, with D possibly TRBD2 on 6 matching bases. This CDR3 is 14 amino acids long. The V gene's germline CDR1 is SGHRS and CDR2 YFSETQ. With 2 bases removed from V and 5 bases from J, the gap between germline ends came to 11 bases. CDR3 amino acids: CASSFGTADNEQFF. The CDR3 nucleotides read TGCGCCAGCAGCTTCGGGACTGCGGACAATGAGCAGTTCTTC.